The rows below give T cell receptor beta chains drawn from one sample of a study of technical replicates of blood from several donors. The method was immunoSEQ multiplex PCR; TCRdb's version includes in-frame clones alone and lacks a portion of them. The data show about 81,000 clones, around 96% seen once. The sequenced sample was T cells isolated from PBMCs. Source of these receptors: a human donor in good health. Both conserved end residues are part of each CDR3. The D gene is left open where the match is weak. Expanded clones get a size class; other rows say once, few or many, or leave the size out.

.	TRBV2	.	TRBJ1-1	CASSAQGVHTEAFF	TGTGCCAGCAGTGCCCAGGGTGTGCACACTGAAGCTTTCTTT
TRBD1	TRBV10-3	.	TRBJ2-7	CAISESGLGDRAFYEQYF	TGTGCCATCAGTGAGTCGGGTTTAGGGGACAGGGCATTCTACGAGCAGTACTTC
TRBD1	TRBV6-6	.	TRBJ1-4	CASRTGADYPELFF	TGTGCCAGCAGAACAGGGGCTGATTATCCGGAACTGTTTTTT
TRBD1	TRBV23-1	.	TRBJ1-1	CASTRRDRVIRGDTEAFF	TGCGCCAGCACCCGAAGAGACAGGGTTATACGGGGTGACACTGAAGCTTTCTTT
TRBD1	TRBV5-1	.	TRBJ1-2	CASSLGDRGAGYTF	TGCGCCAGCAGCTTGGGGGACAGGGGGGCTGGCTACACCTTC
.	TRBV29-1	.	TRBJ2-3	CSVQGGAVASTDTQYF	TGCAGCGTCCAAGGGGGTGCAGTAGCTAGCACAGATACGCAGTATTTT
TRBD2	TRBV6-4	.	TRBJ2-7	CASSEASGSHEQYF	TGTGCCAGCAGTGAAGCTAGCGGGAGTCACGAGCAGTACTTC
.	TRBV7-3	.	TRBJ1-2	CASSFLGGSGYTF	TGTGCCAGCAGCTTCCTGGGGGGTAGTGGCTACACCTTC
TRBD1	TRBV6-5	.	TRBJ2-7	CASSEGQTEQYF	TGTGCCAGCAGTGAGGGACAGACCGAGCAGTACTTC
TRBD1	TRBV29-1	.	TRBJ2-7	CSVPGGQGASYEQYF	TGCAGCGTTCCCGGGGGACAGGGGGCTTCCTACGAGCAGTACTTC
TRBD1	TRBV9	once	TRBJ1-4	CASSARDREVDEKLFF	TGTGCCAGCAGCGCCAGGGACAGGGAAGTCGATGAAAAACTGTTTTTT
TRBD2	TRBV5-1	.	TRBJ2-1	CASSLAASSGGDEQFF	TGCGCCAGCAGCTTGGCCGCGTCTAGCGGGGGCGATGAGCAGTTCTTC
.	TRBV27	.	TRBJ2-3	CASSPRTSSTDTQYF	TGTGCCAGCAGTCCGAGAACTAGCAGCACAGATACGCAGTATTTT
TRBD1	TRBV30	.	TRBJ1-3	CADRIGNTIYF	TGTGCGGACAGGATTGGAAACACCATATATTTT
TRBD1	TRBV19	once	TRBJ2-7	CASSINPGQVTYEQYF	TGTGCCAGTAGTATAAATCCCGGACAGGTGACCTACGAGCAGTACTTC
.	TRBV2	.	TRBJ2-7	CASSSRTELRHEQYF	TGTGCCAGCAGTTCTCGGACTGAACTGCGCCACGAGCAGTACTTC
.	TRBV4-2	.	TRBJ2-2	CASSQEMVVRGFSGSGELFF	TGTGCCAGCAGCCAAGAGATGGTGGTACGGGGATTTTCCGGGTCCGGGGAGCTGTTTTTT
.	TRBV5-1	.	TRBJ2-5	CASSLDSLQETQYF	TGCGCCAGCAGCTTGGACAGCCTCCAAGAGACCCAGTACTTC
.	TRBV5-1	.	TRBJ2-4	CASSLGGTPNIQYF	TGCGCCAGCAGCTTGGGGGGGACTCCCAACATTCAGTACTTC
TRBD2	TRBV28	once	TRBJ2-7	CASSSPSGGTYEQYF	TGTGCCAGCAGTTCGCCTAGCGGGGGAACCTACGAGCAGTACTTC
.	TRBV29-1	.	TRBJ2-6	CSGQFSGANVLTF	TGCAGCGGACAATTCTCTGGGGCCAACGTCCTGACTTTC
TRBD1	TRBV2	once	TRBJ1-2	CASSRDREDYGYTF	TGTGCCAGCAGTCGGGACAGGGAAGACTATGGCTACACCTTC
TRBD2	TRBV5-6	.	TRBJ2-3	CASSLASGSTDTQYF	TGTGCCAGCAGCTTGGCTAGCGGGAGCACAGATACGCAGTATTTT
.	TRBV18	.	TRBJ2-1	CASSPESSYNEQFF	TGTGCCAGCTCACCTGAGAGCTCCTACAATGAGCAGTTCTTC
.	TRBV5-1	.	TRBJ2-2	CASSLGAGVTGGELFF	TGCGCCAGCAGCTTGGGGGCAGGGGTGACCGGCGGGGAGCTGTTTTTT
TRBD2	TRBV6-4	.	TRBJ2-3	CASSPSGGNTDTQYF	TGTGCCAGCAGTCCAAGCGGGGGAAACACAGATACGCAGTATTTT
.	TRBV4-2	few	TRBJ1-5	CASSQDEGTQQPQHF	TGTGCCAGCAGCCAAGATGAGGGGACACAGCAGCCCCAGCATTTT
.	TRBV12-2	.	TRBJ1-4	CASRLALQVNEKLFF	TGTGCAAGTCGCTTAGCCTTACAGGTTAATGAAAAACTGTTTTTT
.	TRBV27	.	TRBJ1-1	CASSLHATNTEAFF	TGTGCCAGCAGTTTACACGCAACTAACACTGAAGCTTTCTTT
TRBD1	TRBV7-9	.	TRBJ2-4	CASSSGQVKNIQYF	TGTGCCAGCAGCTCCGGACAGGTCAAAAACATTCAGTACTTC
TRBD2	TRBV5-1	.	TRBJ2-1	CASSFGLAFDNEQFF	TGCGCCAGCAGCTTCGGACTAGCGTTTGACAATGAGCAGTTCTTC
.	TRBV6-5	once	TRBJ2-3	CASSQGGAGLYTQYF	TGTGCCAGCTCGCAGGGCGGGGCTGGACTTTATACGCAGTATTTT
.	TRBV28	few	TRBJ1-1	CASSYLRTEAFF	TGTGCCAGCAGTTATCTTCGCACTGAAGCTTTCTTT
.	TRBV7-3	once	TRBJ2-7	CASSPGISYEQYF	TGTGCCAGCAGCCCCGGGATCTCCTACGAGCAGTACTTC
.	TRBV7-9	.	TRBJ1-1	CASSLVFSTEAFF	TGTGCCAGCAGCTTAGTGTTCAGCACTGAAGCTTTCTTT
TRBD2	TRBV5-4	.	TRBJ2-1	CASSSGGGTLVYNEQFF	TGTGCCAGCAGCTCGGGGGGAGGGACCCTTGTCTACAATGAGCAGTTCTTC
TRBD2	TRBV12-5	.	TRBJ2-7	CASGLIISGAIYEQYF	TGTGCTAGTGGTTTAATTATCAGCGGGGCGATCTACGAGCAGTACTTC
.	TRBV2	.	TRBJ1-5	CASSIEQPQHF	TGTGCCAGCAGTATAGAGCAGCCCCAGCATTTT
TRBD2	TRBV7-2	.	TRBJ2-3	CASSLGSLAGVGDTQYF	TGTGCCAGCAGCTTGGGCTCGCTAGCGGGAGTTGGAGATACGCAGTATTTT
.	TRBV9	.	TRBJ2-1	CASSVDGGAYNEQFF	TGTGCCAGCAGCGTAGACGGGGGAGCCTACAATGAGCAGTTCTTC
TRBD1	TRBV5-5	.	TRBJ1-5	CASSLGHRGMVNQPQHF	TGTGCCAGCAGCTTGGGACACAGGGGAATGGTCAATCAGCCCCAGCATTTT
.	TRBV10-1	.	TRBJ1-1	CASSELLNTEAFF	TGCGCCAGCAGTGAGCTCCTGAACACTGAAGCTTTCTTT
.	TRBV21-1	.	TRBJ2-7	CASSHEAQGCAYEQYF	TGTGCCAGCAGCCACGAAGCCCAGGGGTGCGCCTACGAGCAGTACTTC
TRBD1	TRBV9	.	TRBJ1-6	CASSASGQGYSPLHF	TGTGCCAGCAGCGCCTCGGGACAGGGATATTCACCCCTCCACTTT
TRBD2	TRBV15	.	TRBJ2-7	CATSGTSGSRPYEQYF	TGTGCCACCAGTGGGACTAGCGGGAGTCGCCCCTACGAGCAGTACTTC
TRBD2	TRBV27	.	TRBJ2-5	CASSSLAGEVQYF	TGTGCCAGCAGTTCCTTAGCGGGAGAGGTCCAGTACTTC
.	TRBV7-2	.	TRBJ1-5	CASSPLNQPQHF	TGTGCCAGCAGCCCACTAAATCAGCCCCAGCATTTT
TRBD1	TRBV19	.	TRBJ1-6	CASNTFRDRGSPLHF	TGTGCCAGTAACACCTTCCGGGACAGGGGTTCACCCCTCCACTTT
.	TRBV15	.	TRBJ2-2	CATSRDFSTTERNTGELFF	TGTGCCACCAGCAGAGATTTTTCAACGACAGAGAGGAACACCGGGGAGCTGTTTTTT
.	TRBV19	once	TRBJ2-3	CASRTHRFSTDTQYF	TGTGCCAGTAGGACCCACAGGTTTAGCACAGATACGCAGTATTTT
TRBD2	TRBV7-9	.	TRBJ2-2	CASRTGTSRTQEQTGELFF	TGTGCCAGCAGAACCGGGACTAGCCGCACCCAGGAACAAACCGGGGAGCTGTTTTTT